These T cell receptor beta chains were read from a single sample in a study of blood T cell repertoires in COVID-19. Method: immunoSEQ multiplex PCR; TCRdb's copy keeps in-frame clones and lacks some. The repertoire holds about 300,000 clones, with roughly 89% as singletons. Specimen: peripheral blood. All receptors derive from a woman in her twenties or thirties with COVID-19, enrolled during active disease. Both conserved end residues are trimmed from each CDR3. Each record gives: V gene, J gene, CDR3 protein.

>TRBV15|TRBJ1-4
ATSRAFMGGRRFNEKLF
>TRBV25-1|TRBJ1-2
ASSGGYGYT
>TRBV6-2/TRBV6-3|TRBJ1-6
ASSPGHPNSPLH
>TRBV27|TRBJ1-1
ASSLSGRMNTEAF
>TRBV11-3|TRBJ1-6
ASSLGVGGYNSPLH
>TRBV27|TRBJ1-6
ASSFSQERNSPLH
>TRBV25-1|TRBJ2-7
ASSDGQTYEQY
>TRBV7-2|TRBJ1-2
ASSRGQGMGGYT
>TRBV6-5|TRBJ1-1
ASSYMGENTEAF
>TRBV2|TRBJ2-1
ASRTSGGYNEQF
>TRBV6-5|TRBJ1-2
ASRGTGTNYGYT
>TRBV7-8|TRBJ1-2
ASSPGTGLGYT
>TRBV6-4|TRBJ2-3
ASSPGRGSSDTQY
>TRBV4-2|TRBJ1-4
ASSPREHRYEKLF
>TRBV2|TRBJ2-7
ASSDEGTSVYEQY
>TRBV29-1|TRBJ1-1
LCRPNTEAF
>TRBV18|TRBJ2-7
ASSLEYEQY
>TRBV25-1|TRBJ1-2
ASSATTGYT
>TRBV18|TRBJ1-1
ASSVAGGGNTEAF
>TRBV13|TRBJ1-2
ASSPGTGGLAYGYT
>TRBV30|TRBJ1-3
AWALGVAGNTIY
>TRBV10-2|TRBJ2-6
ASRTGGAGANVLT
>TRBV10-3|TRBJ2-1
AISELTSNEQF
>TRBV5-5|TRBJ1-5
ASSLFQGSDQPQH
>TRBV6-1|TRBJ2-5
ASSEARLAVRETQY
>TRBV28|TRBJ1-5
ASSSETGTAMAYNQPQH
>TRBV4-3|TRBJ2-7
ASSLNRGPLYEQY
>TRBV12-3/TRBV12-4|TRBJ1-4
ASRTVNEKLF
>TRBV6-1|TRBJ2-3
ASSARQGAGADTQY
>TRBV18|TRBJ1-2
ASSPLTPGQGHGYT
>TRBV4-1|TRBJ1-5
ASSQEAGGQPQH
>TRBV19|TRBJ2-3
ASSIEVRDTQY
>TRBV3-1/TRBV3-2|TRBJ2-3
ASSQGFGSGFTDTQY
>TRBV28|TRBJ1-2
ASSFLDREYGYT
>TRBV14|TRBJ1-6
ASSQANSYNSPLH
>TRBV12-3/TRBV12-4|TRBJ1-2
ASSLFSGYGYT
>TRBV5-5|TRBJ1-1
ASSWAMNTEAF
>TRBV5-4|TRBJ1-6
ASSFEESLHSPLH
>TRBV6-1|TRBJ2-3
ASSEFGASGGRSTDTQY
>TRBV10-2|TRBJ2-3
ASSDQALGTDTQY